This T cell receptor beta chain came from a study of T cells after yellow fever vaccination. Study findings and constraints: Of the clonotypes, a small share occurred in both CD4 and CD8 compartments.

This clonotype has just a few counts. Its antigen is undetermined. The CDR3 spans 16 residues. Trimming took off 5 bases at V and 0 bases at J, with 16 bases between the two ends. Per the germline V gene, CDR1 is SEHNR and CDR2 is FQNEAQ (reference sequence). TCRdb redid the calling of the 5' RACE reads with MiXCR, one entry per CDR3 protein. The sample includes about 340,000 distinct CDR3 sequences, 3.5% to 4.5% of them seen just once. This sequence joins TRBV7-9 and TRBJ2-5; D is possibly TRBD1 (7 bases). The sequencing here drew on PBMCs, taken 5 days after the yellow fever booster vaccination. This clonotype was sampled from a young man who received the YFV17D yellow fever vaccine. The CDR3 bases are TGTGCCAGCAGCGCATCGACAGGGAGGTACCAAGAGACCCAGTACTTC. Encoded protein: CASSASTGRYQETQYF.